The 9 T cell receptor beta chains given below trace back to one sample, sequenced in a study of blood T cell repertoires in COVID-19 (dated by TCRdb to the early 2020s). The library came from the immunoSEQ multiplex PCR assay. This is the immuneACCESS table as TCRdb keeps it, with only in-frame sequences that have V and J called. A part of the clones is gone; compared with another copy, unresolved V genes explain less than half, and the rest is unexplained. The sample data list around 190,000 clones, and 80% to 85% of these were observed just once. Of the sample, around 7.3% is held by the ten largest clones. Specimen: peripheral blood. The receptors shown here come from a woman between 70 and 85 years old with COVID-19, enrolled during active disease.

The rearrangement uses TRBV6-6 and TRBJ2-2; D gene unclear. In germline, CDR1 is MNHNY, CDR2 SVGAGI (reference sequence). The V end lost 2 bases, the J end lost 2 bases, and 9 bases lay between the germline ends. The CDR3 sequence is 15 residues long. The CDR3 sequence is CASSYLLENTGELFF. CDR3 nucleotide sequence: TGTGCCAGCAGTTACCTTCTAGAAAACACCGGGGAGCTGTTTTTT.

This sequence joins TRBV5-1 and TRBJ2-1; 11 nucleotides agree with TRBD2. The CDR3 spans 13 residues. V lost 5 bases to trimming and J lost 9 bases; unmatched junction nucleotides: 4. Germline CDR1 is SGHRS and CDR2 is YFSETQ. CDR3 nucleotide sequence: TGCGCCAGCAGACTAGCGGGAGTGGGTGAGCAGTTCTTC. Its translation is CASRLAGVGEQFF.

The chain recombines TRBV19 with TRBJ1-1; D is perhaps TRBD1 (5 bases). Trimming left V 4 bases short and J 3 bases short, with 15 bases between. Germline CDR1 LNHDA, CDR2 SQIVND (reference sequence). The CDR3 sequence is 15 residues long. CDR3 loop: CASSNFIGGYTEAFF. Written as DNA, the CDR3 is TGTGCCAGTAGTAATTTTATCGGGGGGTACACTGAAGCTTTCTTT.

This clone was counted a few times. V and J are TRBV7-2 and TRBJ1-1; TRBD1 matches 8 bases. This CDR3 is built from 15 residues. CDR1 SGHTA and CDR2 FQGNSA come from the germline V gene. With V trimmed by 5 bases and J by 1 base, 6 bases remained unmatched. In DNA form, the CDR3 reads TGTGCCAGCAGCCTCACCGGGACAGGGAACACTGAAGCTTTCTTT. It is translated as CASSLTGTGNTEAFF.

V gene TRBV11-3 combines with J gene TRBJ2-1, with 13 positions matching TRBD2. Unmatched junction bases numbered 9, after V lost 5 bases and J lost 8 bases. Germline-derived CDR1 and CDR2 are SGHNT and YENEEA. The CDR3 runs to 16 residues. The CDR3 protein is CASSQMGTSGVDEQFF. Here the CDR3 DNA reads TGTGCCAGCAGCCAAATGGGGACTAGCGGGGTGGATGAGCAGTTCTTC.

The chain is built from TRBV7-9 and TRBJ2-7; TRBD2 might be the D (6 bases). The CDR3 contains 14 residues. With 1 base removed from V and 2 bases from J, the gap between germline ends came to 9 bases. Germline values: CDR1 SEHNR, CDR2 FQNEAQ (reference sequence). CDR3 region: CASSLGSGPYEQYF. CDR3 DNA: TGTGCCAGCAGCTTAGGTAGCGGCCCCTACGAGCAGTACTTC. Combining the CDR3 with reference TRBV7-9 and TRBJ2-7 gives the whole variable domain DTGVSQNPRHKITKRGQNVTFRCDPISEHNRLYWYRQTLGQGPEFLTYFQNEAQLEKSRLLSDRFSAERPKGSFSTLEIQRTEQGDSAMYLCASSLGSGPYEQYFGPGTRLTVT.

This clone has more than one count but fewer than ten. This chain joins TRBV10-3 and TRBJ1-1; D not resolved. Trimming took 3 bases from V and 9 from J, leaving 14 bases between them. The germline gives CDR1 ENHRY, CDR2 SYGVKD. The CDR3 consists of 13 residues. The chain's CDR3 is CAISEGGPIQAFF. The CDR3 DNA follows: TGTGCCATCAGTGAAGGAGGACCTATTCAAGCTTTCTTT.

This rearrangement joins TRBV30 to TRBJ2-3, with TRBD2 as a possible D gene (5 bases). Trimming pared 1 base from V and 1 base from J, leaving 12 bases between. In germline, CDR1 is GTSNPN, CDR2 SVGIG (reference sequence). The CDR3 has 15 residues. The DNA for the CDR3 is TGTGCCTGGAGTGAGGGAGCGAGTGGCACAGATACGCAGTATTTT. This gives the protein CAWSEGASGTDTQYF.

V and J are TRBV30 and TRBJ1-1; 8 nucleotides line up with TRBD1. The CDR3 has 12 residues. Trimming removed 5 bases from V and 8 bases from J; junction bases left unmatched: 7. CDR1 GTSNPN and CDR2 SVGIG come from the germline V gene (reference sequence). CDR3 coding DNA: TGTGCCTGGGGGGACCGGACAGGGGAAGCTTTCTTT. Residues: CAWGDRTGEAFF.